The clone carrying this T cell receptor (beta chain) appeared a few times. CDR3 length: 15 amino acids. V was trimmed by 3 bases and J by 7 bases, leaving 13 bases between them. Per germline, CDR1 LGHNT and CDR2 FRNRAP. These data are taken from a study of blood T cell repertoires in COVID-19. About the research overall: Material from acute and convalescent COVID-19 was sourced from the United States, Italy and Spain. Sources were T cells, B-cell-depleted T cells, or PBMCs; the material itself was cDNA or gDNA.

In the original analysis: Counts of nucleated cells, estimated from reference gene primer amplification, were obtained. The protocol was immunoSEQ multiplex PCR, while the TCRdb copy is restricted to in-frame clones and leaves out a portion. That table is the source of V, J and clone size, and D and trimming were worked out from the DNA. The table has approximately 100,000 clones, roughly 82% seen once. Sequences were obtained from peripheral blood. The V gene is TRBV12-5, the J gene TRBJ1-6; weak D call: TRBD1 (5 bases). This clonotype was sampled from a man between 65 and 80 years old with active or convalescent COVID-19. The CDR3 is CASGFLRQGNSPLHF. The CDR3 DNA is TGTGCTAGTGGTTTCCTCCGGCAGGGCAATTCACCCCTCCACTTT.